Following are 2 T cell receptor beta chains from one sample sequenced in a study of TIL therapy for anti-PD-1-resistant metastatic lung cancer (dated by TCRdb to the early 2020s). The sample's time point label, decoded: pre-treatment sample, taken before nivolumab and TIL therapy. The baseline tumor samples were excised metastases, mostly pleural nodules or supraclavicular lymph nodes, taken from the same resection that was used to grow TIL. TCR beta CDR3 regions were amplified from genomic DNA with the immunoSEQ v3 hsTCRB kit using bias-controlled multiplex PCR. TCRdb provides this immuneACCESS table in a form limited to in-frame rearrangements. Some clones are lacking; in checked studies, under half of them reflect an unresolved V gene, and why the rest are absent is not known. The sample table records more than 90,000 clones; 55% to 75% of these occur just once. The leading ten clones occupy roughly 11% of the sample.

This specimen was tumor tissue, taken at baseline. The receptors were sampled from a person aged 25 to 85 with non-small cell lung cancer.

V is TRBV7-2 and J is TRBJ2-5; 9 bases fit TRBD1. This CDR3 has 14 amino acids. J was trimmed by 5 bases and V by 6 bases; bases with no gene match: 7. In germline, CDR1 is SGHTA, CDR2 FQGNSA. The chain's CDR3 is CASRVQGARETQYF. In nucleotides, the CDR3 is TGTGCCAGCAGGGTACAGGGGGCTCGGGAGACCCAGTACTTC.

V gene TRBV7-2 combines with J gene TRBJ1-5, with D unclear. The germline V gene has CDR1 SGHTA and CDR2 FQGNSA. V was cut by 1 base and J by 1 base, with 11 bases left in between. This CDR3 is 16 amino acids long. For the CDR3, the DNA is TGTGCCAGCAGCTTAGGCGGGTCAAGGAGCAATCAGCCCCAGCATTTT. Translation: CASSLGGSRSNQPQHF.